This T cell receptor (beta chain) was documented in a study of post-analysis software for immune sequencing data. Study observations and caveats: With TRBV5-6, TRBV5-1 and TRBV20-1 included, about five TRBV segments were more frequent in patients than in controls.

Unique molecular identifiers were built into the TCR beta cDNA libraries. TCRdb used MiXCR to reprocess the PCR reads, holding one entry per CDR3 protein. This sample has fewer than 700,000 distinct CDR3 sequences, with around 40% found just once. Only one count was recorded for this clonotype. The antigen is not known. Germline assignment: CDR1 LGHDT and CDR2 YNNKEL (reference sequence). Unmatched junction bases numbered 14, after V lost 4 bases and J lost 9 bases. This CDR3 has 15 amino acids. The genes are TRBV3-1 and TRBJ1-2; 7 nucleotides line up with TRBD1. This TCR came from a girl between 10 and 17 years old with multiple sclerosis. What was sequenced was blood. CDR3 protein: CASSPRTGSGPSYTF. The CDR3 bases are TGTGCCAGCAGCCCTCGGACAGGAAGCGGGCCGAGCTACACCTTC.